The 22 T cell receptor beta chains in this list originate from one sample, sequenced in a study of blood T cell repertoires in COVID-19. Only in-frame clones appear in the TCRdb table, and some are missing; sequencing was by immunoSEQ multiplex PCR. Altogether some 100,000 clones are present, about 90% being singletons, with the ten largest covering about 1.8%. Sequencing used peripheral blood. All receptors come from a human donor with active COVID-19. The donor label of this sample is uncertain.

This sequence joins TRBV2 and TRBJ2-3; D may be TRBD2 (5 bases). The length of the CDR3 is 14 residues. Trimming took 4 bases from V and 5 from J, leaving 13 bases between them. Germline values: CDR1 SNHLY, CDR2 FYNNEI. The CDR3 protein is CASSGQSGRDTQYF. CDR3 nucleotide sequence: TGTGCCAGCAGTGGGCAGTCTGGGAGAGATACGCAGTATTTT.

The CDR3 DNA sequence: TGCAGCGTTGAAGGGGGGCCCTCCTACGAGCAGTACTTC. It codes for CSVEGGPSYEQYF. The genes are TRBV29-1 and TRBJ2-7; D perhaps matches TRBD1 (6 bases). Per the germline V gene, CDR1 is SQVTM and CDR2 is ANQGSEA. The CDR3 is 13 amino acids. Trimming removed 1 base from V and 0 bases from J, with 7 bases in between.

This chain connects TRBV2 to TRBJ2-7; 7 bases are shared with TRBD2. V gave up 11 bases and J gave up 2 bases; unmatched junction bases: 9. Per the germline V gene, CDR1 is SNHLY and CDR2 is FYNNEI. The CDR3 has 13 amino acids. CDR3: CAVGGGGAYEQYF. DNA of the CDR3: TGTGCCGTTGGTGGGGGGGGAGCCTACGAGCAGTACTTC.

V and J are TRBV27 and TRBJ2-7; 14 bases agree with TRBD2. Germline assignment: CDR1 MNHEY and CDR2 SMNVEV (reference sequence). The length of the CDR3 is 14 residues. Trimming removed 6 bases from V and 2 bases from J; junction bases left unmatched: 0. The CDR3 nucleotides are TGTGCCAGCAGGACTAGCGGGGGGGCCTACGAGCAGTACTTC. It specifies CASRTSGGAYEQYF.

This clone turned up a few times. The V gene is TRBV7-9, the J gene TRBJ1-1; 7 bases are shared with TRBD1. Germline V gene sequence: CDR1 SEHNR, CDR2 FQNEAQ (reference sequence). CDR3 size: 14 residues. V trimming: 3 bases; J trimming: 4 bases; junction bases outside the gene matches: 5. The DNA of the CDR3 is TGTGCCAGCAGCTTCGAGGGGGCGGGCACTGAAGCTTTCTTT. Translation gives CASSFEGAGTEAFF. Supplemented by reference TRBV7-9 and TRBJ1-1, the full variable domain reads DTGVSQNPRHKITKRGQNVTFRCDPISEHNRLYWYRQTLGQGPEFLTYFQNEAQLEKSRLLSDRFSAERPKGSFSTLEIQRTEQGDSAMYLCASSFEGAGTEAFFGQGTRLTVV.

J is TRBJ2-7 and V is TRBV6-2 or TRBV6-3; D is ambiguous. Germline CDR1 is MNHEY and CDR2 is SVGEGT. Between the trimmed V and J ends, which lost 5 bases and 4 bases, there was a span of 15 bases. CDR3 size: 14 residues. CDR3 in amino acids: CASSHLGSYYEQYF. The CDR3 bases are TGTGCCAGCAGTCACTTGGGTAGCTATTACGAGCAGTACTTC.

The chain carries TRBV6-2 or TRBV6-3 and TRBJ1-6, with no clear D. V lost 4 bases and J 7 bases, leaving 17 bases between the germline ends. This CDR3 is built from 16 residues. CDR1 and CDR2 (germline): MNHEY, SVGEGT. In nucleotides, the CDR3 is TGTGCCAGCAGTTTTCAAATCGTAGGAGGGAATTCACCCCTCCACTTT. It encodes CASSFQIVGGNSPLHF.

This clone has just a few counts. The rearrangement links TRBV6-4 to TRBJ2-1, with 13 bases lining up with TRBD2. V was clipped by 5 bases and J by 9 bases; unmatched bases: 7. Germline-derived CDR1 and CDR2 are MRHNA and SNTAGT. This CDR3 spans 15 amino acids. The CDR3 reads CASSTSGGAFGEQFF. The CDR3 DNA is TGTGCCAGCAGTACTAGCGGGGGGGCTTTTGGTGAGCAGTTCTTC.

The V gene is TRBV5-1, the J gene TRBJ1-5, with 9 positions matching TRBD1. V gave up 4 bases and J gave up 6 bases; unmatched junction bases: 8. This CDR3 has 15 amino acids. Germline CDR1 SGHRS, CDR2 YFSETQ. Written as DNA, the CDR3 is TGCGCCAGCAGCCCCCGGGGGGACAGGGCTCAGCCCCAGCATTTT. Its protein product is CASSPRGDRAQPQHF.

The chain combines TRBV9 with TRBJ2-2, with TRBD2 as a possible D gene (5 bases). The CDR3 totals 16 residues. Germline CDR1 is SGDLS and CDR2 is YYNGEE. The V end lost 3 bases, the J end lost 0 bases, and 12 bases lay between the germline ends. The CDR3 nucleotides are TGTGCCAGCAGCGGACATGACGGGGCGAACACCGGGGAGCTGTTTTTT. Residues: CASSGHDGANTGELFF.

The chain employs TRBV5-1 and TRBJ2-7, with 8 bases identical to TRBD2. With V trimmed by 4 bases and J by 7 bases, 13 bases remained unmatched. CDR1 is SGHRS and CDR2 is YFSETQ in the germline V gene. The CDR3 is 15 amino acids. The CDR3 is CASSPREGAFGEQYF. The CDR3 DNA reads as TGCGCCAGCAGCCCTCGGGAGGGCGCCTTCGGGGAGCAGTACTTC. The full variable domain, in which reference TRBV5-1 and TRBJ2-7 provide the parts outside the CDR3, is KAGVTQTPRYLIKTRGQQVTLSCSPISGHRSVSWYQQTPGQGLQFLFEYFSETQRNKGNFPGRFSGRQFSNSRSEMNVSTLELGDSALYLCASSPREGAFGEQYFGPGTRLTVT.

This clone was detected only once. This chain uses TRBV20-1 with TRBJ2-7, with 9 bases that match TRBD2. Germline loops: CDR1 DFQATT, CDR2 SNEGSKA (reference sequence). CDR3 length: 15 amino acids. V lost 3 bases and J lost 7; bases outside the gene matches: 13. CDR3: CSASKLASGGREQYF. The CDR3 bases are TGCAGTGCTAGTAAGCTGGCGAGCGGGGGGCGGGAGCAGTACTTC.

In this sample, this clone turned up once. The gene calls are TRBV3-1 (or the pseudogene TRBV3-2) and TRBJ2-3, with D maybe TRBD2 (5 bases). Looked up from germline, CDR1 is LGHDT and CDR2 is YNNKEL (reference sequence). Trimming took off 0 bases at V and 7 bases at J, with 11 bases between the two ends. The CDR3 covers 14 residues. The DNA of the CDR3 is TGTGCCAGCAGCCAAGATCCGACGGGGAATACGCAGTATTTT. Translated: CASSQDPTGNTQYF.

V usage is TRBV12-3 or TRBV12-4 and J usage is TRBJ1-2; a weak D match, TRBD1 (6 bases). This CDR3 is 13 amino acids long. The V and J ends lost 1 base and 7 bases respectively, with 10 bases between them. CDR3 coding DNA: TGTGCCAGCAGTTTAGGGACAGCACTTGGCTACACCTTC. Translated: CASSLGTALGYTF.

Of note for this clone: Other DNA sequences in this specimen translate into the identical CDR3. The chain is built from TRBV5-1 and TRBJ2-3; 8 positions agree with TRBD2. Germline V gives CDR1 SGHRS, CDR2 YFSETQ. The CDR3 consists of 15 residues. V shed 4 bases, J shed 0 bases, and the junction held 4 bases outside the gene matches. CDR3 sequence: CASSRGGGSTDTQYF. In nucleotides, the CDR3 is TGCGCCAGCAGCCGGGGGGGCGGAAGCACAGATACGCAGTATTTT.

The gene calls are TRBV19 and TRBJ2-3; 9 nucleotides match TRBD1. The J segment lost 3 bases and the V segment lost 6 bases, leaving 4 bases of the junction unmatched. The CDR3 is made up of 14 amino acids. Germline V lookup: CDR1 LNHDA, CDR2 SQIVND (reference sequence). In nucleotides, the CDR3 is TGTGCCAGTAGCCAACAGGGGGCAACAGATACGCAGTATTTT. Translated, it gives CASSQQGATDTQYF.

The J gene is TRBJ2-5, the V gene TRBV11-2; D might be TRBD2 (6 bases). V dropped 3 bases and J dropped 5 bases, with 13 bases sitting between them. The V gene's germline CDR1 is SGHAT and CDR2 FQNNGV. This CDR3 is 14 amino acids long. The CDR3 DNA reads TGTGCCAGCAGCTTGGCGGGGACGGAGGAGACCCAGTACTTC. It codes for CASSLAGTEETQYF.

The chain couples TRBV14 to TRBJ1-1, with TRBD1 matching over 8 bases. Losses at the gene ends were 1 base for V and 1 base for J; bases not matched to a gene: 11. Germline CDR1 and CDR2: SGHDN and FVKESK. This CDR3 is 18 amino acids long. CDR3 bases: TGTGCCAGCAGCCAAGTGAGGTTCAGGGGGCCTCCGAACACTGAAGCTTTCTTT. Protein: CASSQVRFRGPPNTEAFF.

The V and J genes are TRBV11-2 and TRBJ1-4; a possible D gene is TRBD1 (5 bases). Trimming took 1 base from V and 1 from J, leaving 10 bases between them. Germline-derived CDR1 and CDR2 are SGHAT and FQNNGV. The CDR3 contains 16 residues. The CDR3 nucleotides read TGTGCCAGCAGCTTAGGGATCGGGGGAACTAATGAAAAACTGTTTTTT. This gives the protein CASSLGIGGTNEKLFF.

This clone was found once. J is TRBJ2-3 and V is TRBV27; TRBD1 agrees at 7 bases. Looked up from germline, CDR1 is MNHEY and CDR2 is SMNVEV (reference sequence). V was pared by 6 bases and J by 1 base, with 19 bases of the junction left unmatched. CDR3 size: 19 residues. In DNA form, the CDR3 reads TGTGCCAGCAGCAACAGGGGCCCCGAGACGTTTGGGGGCACAGATACGCAGTATTTT. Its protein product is CASSNRGPETFGGTDTQYF.

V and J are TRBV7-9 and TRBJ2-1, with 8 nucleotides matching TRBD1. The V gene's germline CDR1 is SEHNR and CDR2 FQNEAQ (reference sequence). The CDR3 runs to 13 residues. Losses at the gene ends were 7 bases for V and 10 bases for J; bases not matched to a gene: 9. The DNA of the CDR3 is TGTGCCAGCACCCGACAGGGGTCGATGGAGCAGTTCTTC. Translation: CASTRQGSMEQFF.

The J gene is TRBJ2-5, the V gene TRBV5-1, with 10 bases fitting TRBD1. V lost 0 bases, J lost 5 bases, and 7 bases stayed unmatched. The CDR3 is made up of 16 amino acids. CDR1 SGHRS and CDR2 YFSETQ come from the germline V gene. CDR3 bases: TGCGCCAGCAGCTTGGCCCGACAGGGGGCCGCGGAGACCCAGTACTTC. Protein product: CASSLARQGAAETQYF. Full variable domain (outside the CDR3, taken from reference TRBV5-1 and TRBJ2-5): KAGVTQTPRYLIKTRGQQVTLSCSPISGHRSVSWYQQTPGQGLQFLFEYFSETQRNKGNFPGRFSGRQFSNSRSEMNVSTLELGDSALYLCASSLARQGAAETQYFGPGTRLLVL.